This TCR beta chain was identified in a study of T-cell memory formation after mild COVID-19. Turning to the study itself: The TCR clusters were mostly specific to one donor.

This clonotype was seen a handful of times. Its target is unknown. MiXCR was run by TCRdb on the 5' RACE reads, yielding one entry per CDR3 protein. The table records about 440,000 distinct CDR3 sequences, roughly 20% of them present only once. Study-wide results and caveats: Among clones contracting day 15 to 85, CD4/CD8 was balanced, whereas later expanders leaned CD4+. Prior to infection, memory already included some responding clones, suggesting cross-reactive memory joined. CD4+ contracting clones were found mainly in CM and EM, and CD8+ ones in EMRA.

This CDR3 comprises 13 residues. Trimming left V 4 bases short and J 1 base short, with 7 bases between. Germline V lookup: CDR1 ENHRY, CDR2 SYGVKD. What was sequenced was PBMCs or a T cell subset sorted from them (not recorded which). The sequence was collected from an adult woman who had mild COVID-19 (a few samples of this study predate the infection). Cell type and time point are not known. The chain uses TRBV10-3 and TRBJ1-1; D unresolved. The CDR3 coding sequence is TGTGCCATCAGTGGTGCGCCGAACACTGAAGCTTTCTTT. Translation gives CAISGAPNTEAFF.